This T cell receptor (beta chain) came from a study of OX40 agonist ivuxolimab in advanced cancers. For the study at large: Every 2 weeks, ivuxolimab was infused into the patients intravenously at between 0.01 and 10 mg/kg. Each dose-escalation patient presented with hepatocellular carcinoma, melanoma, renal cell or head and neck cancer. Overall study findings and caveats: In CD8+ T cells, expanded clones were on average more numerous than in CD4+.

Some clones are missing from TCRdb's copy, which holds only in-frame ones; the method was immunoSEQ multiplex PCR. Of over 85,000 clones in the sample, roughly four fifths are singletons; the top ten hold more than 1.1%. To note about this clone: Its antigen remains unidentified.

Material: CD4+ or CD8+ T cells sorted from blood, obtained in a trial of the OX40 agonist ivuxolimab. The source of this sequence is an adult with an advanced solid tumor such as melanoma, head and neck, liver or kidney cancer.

CDR3 in amino acids: CASSPLDRATEAFF. The CDR3 nucleotides are TGTGCCAGCTCACCTCTGGACAGGGCGACTGAAGCTTTCTTT. V gene TRBV18 combines with J gene TRBJ1-1; 8 bases are a match to TRBD1. Trimming took 3 bases from V and 5 from J; bases not matched to a gene: 5. There are 14 residues in the CDR3. Germline CDR1 is KGHSH and CDR2 is LQKENI.